Each of the 6 T cell receptor delta chains below was sequenced from the same sample in a study of gamma-delta chains in newborns, infants, children. TCRdb redid the clone calls on the reads with CATT. The sample has a few thousand delta-chain clones; roughly 15% are singletons. Sample: blood, taken at baseline. These receptors originate from a child who was a newborn, infant or young child, either healthy, febrile or measles-vaccinated (not recorded which).

With regard to this clone: A far larger clone differs by one base, so this is likely a read error. The sample has other DNA sequences that encode this CDR3 too. V gene TRDV1 combines with J gene TRDJ1; D is uncertain. Germline values: CDR1 TSWWSYY, CDR2 QGS. The CDR3 loop spans 16 amino acids. DNA of the CDR3: TGTGCTCTTGGGGAACTATCCAAGTTGTGGACCGATAAACTCATCTTC. Translated, it gives CALGELSKLWTDKLIF.

This clone showed up just a few times. The protein in TCRdb stems from a much larger clone and differs at residue 11 from this DNA's translation, likely a read error; here the protein is translated from the DNA. The J gene is TRDJ1, the V gene TRDV3; 9 bases agree with TRDD3. Germline V CDR1 and CDR2: TVYSNPD, GDNSRS (reference sequence). The CDR3 covers 16 residues. J lost 4 bases, V lost 4 bases, and 16 bases had no gene match. CDR3 bases: TGTGCCTGCCGAGGGGGATACTGGATGATCAGCGATAAACTCATCTTT. Translating gives CACRGGYWMISDKLIF. Together with reference TRDV3 and TRDJ1, the CDR3 gives the full variable domain: CDKVTQSSPDQTVASGSEVVLLCTYDTVYSNPDLFWYRIRPDYSFQFVFYGDNSRSEGADFTQGRFSVKHILTQKAFHLVISPVRTEDSATYYCACRGGYWMISDKLIFGKGTRVTVEP.

The chain couples TRDV2 to TRDJ1; TRDD3 matches 10 bases. V dropped 0 bases and J dropped 7; count of bases not matched to a gene: 10. This CDR3 contains 16 residues. Per the germline V gene, CDR1 is GEAIGNYY and CDR2 is EKD. CDR3 in amino acids: CACDTDPWGINPKLIF. As DNA, the CDR3 is TGTGCCTGTGACACCGACCCCTGGGGGATAAACCCTAAACTCATCTTT.

Only a few counts were recorded for this clone. One end of the junction fails to match germline, which may point to a read error. The same CDR3 arises from other DNA sequences in this sample as well. This chain joins TRDV1 and TRDJ1, with 9 bases that match TRDD3. CDR1 TSWWSYY and CDR2 QGS come from the germline V gene. The CDR3 spans 22 residues. CDR3 nucleotide sequence: TGTGCTCTTGGCCGTTACCGCCTTCTGTTGTACTGGGGGAGAAACTACACCGATGAACTCATCTTT. It encodes CALGRYRLLLYWGRNYTDELIF.

This clone was observed a handful of times. This chain uses TRDV1 with TRDJ1; TRDD3 agrees at 7 bases. J gave up 8 bases and V 5 bases, and 29 bases lay outside the gene matches. This CDR3 has 20 amino acids. CDR1 and CDR2 (germline): TSWWSYY, QGS. The CDR3 sequence is CALGPRASVRGGYELPKLIF. CDR3 coding DNA: TGTGCTCTTGGGCCCCGGGCCTCCGTACGAGGCGGATACGAATTACCCAAACTCATCTTT.

As to this clone: With a much larger clone just one base away, this may be a read error. V and J are TRDV2 and TRDJ1; 9 nucleotides agree with TRDD3. In germline, CDR1 is GEAIGNYY, CDR2 EKD. CDR3 length equals 23 residues. The V gene end was trimmed by 1 base and the J gene end by 3 bases; junction bases not matched to a gene: 29. This chain's CDR3 is CACDTVSTWGIKRVGGGPDKLIF. Here the CDR3 DNA reads TGTGCCTGTGACACGGTAAGCACATGGGGGATAAAAAGAGTAGGCGGAGGGCCCGATAAACTCATCTTT.